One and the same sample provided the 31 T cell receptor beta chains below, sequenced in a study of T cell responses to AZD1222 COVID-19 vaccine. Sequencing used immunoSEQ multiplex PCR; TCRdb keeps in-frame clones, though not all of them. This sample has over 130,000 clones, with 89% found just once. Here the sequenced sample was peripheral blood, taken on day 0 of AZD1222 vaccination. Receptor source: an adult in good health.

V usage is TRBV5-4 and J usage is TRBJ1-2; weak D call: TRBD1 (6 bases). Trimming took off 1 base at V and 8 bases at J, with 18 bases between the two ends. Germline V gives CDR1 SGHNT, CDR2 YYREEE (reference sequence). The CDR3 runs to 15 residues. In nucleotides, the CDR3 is TGTGCCAGCAGCTTGAAAGGGGGAACTGTGGGAGGCTACACCTTC. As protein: CASSLKGGTVGGYTF.

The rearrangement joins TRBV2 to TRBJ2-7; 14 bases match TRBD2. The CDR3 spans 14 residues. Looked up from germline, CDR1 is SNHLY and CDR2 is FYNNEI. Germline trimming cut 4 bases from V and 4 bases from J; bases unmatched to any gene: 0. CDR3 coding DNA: TGTGCCAGCAGTGGGACTAGCGGGAGGTACGAGCAGTACTTC. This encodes CASSGTSGRYEQYF.

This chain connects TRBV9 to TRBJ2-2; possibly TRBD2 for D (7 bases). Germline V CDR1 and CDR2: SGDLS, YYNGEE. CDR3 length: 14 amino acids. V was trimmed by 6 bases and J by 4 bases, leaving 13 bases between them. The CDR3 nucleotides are TGTGCCAGCAATAAGGGGGGGCTCACCGGGGAGCTGTTTTTT. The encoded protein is CASNKGGLTGELFF.

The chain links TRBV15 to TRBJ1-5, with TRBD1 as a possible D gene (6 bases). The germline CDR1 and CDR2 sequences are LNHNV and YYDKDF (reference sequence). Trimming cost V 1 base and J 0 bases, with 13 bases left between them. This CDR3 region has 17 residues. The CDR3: CATSRAGQSLSNQPQHF. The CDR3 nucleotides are TGTGCCACCAGCAGAGCCGGACAGAGCCTTAGCAATCAGCCCCAGCATTTT.

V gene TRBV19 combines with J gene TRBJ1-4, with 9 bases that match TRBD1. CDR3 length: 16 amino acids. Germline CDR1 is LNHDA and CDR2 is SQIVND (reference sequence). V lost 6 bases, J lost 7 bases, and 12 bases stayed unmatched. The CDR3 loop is CASRRGTGSRSEKLFF. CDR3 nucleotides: TGTGCCAGTAGACGTGGGACAGGGAGCAGAAGTGAAAAACTGTTTTTT.

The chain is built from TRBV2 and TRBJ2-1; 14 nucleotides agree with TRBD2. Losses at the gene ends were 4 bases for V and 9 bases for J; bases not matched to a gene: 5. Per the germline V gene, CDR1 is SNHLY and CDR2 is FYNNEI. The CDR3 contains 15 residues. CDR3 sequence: CASSGLAGGFGEQFF. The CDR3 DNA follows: TGTGCCAGCAGTGGACTAGCGGGGGGGTTCGGTGAGCAGTTCTTC.

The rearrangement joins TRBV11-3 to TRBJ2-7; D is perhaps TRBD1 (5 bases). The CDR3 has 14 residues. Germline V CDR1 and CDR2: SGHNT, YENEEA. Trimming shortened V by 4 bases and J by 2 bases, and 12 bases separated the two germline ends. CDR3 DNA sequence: TGTGCCAGCAGCTCAACAGGCGACGCCTACGAGCAGTACTTC. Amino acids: CASSSTGDAYEQYF.

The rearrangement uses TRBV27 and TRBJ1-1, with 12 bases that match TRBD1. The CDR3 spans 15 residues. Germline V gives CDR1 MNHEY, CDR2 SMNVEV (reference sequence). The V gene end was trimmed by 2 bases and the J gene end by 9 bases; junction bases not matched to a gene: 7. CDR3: CASSLQYRDRGQAFF. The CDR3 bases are TGTGCCAGCAGTTTACAATACCGGGACAGGGGGCAAGCTTTCTTT.

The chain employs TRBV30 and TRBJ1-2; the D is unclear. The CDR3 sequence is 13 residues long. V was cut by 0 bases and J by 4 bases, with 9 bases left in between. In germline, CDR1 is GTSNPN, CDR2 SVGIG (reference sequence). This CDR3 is CAWSVPRIYGYTF. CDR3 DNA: TGTGCCTGGAGTGTCCCTAGAATCTATGGCTACACCTTC.

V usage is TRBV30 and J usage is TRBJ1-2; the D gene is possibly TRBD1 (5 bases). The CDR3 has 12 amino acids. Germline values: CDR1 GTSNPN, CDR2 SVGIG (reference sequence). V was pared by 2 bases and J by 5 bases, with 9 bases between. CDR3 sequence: CAWSQGVYGYTF. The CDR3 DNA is TGTGCCTGGAGTCAAGGGGTTTATGGCTACACCTTC.

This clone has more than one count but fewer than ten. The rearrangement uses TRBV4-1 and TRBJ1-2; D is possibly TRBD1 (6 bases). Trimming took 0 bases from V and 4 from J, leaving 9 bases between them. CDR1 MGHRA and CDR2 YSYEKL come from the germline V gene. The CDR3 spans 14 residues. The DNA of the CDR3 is TGCGCCAGCAGCCAAGAGACAGGCCGCTATGGCTACACCTTC. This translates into CASSQETGRYGYTF.

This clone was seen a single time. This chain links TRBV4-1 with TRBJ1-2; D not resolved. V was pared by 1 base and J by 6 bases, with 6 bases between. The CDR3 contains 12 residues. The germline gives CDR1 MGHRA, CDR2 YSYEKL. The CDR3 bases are TGCGCCAGCAGCCAAGCGGGAGATGGCTACACCTTC. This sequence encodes CASSQAGDGYTF.

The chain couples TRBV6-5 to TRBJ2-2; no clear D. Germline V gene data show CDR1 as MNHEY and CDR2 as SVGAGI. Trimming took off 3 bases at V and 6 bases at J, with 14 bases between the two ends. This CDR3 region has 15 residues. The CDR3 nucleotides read TGTGCCAGCAGTTATAGGTCTAGAAGCGCCGGGGAGCTGTTTTTT. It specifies CASSYRSRSAGELFF.

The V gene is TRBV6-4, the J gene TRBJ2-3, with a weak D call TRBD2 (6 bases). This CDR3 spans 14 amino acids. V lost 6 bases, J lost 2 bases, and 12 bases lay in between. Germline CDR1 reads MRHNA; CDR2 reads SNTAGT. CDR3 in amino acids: CASSPGLNTDTQYF. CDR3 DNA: TGTGCCAGCAGCCCGGGACTGAACACAGATACGCAGTATTTT.

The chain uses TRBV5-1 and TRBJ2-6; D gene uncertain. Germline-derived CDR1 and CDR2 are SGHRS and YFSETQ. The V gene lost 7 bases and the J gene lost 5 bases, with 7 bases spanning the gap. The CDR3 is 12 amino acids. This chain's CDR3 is CASSDWANVLTF. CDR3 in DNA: TGCGCCAGCTCTGATTGGGCCAACGTCCTGACTTTC. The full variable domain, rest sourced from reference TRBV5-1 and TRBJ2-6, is KAGVTQTPRYLIKTRGQQVTLSCSPISGHRSVSWYQQTPGQGLQFLFEYFSETQRNKGNFPGRFSGRQFSNSRSEMNVSTLELGDSALYLCASSDWANVLTFGAGSRLTVL.

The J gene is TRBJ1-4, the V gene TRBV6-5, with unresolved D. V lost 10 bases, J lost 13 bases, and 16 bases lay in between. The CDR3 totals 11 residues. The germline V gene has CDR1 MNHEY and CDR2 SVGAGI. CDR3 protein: CATLFELRLFF. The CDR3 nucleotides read TGTGCCACCCTATTCGAGTTGAGACTGTTTTTT.

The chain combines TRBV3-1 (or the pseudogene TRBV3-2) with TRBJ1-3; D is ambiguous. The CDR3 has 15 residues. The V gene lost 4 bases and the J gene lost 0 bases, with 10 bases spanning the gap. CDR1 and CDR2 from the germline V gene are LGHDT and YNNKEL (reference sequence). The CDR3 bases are TGTGCCAGCAGCCCCTCTATGAGCTCTGGAAACACCATATATTTT. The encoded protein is CASSPSMSSGNTIYF.

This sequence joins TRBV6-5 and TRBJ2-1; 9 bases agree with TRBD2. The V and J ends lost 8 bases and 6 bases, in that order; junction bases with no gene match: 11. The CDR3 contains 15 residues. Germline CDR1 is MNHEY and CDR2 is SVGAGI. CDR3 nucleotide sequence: TGTGCCAGCGCCTTCGCGGGAGGGCCACCCAATGAGCAGTTCTTC. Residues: CASAFAGGPPNEQFF.

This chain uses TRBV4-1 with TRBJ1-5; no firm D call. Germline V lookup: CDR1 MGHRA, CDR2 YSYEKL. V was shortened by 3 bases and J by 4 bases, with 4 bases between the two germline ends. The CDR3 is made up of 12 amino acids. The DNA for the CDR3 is TGCGCCAGCAGCCATAATAATCAGCCCCAGCATTTT. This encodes CASSHNNQPQHF.

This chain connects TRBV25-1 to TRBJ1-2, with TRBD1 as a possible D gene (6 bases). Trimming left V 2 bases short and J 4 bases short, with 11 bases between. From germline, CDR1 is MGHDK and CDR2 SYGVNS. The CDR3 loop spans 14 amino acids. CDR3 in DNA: TGTGCCAGCAGTGAAAGGGGGGGCTTCTATGGCTACACCTTC. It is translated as CASSERGGFYGYTF.

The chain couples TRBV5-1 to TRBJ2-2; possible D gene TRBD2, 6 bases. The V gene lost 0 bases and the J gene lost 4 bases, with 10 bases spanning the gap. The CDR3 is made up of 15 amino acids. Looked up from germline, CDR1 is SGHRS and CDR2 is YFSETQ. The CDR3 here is CASSLGPRGTGELFF. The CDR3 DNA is TGCGCCAGCAGCTTGGGACCGCGGGGCACCGGGGAGCTGTTTTTT.

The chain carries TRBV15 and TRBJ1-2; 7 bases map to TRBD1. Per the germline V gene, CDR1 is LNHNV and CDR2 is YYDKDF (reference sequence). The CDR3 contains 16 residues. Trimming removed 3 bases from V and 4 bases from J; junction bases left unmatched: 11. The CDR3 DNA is TGTGCCACCAGCAGGGGCCCAACAGGGGATCCCTATGGCTACACCTTC. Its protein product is CATSRGPTGDPYGYTF.

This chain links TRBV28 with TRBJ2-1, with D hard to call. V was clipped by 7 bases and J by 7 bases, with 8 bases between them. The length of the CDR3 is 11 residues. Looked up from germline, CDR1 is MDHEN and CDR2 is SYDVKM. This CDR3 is CASTAGNEQFF. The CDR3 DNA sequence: TGTGCCAGCACCGCTGGTAATGAGCAGTTCTTC.

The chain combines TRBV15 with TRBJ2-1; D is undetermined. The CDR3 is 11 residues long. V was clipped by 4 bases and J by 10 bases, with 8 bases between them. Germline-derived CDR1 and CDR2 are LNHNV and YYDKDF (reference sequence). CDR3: CATSKTSEQFF. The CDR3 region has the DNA TGTGCCACCAGCAAGACATCCGAGCAGTTCTTC. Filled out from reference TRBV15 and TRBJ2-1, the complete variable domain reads DAMVIQNPRYQVTQFGKPVTLSCSQTLNHNVMYWYQQKSSQAPKLLFHYYDKDFNNEADTPDNFQSRRPNTSFCFLDIRSPGLGDTAMYLCATSKTSEQFFGPGTRLTVL.

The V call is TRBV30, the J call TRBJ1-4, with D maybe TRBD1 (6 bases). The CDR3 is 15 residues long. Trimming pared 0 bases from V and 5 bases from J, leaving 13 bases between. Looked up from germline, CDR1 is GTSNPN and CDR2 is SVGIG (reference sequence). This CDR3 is CAWSVETGRNEKLFF. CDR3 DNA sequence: TGTGCCTGGAGTGTAGAAACAGGGCGGAATGAAAAACTGTTTTTT.

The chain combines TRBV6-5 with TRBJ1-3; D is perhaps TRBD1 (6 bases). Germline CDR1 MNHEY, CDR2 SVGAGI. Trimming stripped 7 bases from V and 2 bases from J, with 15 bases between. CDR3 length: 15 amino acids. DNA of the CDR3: TGTGCCAGCACTATCAGGGGTAGGCCTGGAAACACCATATATTTT. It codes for CASTIRGRPGNTIYF.

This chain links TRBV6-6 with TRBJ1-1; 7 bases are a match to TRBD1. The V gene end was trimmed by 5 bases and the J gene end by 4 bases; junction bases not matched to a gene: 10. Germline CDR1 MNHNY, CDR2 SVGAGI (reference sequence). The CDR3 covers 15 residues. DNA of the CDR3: TGTGCCAGCAGTCTAATTCAGGGGGACAGCACTGAAGCTTTCTTT. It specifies CASSLIQGDSTEAFF.

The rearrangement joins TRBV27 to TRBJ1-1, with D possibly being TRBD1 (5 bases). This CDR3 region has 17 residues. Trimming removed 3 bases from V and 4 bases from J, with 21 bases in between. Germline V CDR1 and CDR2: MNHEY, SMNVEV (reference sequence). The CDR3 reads CASSFRTQGWFATEAFF. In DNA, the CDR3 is TGTGCCAGCAGTTTTCGTACGCAGGGATGGTTTGCCACTGAAGCTTTCTTT.

CDR3 protein: CASSLVAVTYNEQFF. CDR3 bases: TGTGCCAGCAGCTTAGTTGCAGTCACCTACAATGAGCAGTTCTTC. This chain links TRBV11-3 with TRBJ2-1, with no clear D. The CDR3 loop spans 15 amino acids. The V end lost 1 base, the J end lost 2 bases, and 9 bases lay between the germline ends. Per the germline V gene, CDR1 is SGHNT and CDR2 is YENEEA.

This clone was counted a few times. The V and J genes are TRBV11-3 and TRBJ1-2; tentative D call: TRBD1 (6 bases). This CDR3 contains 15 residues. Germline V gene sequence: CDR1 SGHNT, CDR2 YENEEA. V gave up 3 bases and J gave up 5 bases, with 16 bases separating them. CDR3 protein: CASSFDRQGVYGYTF. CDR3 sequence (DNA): TGTGCCAGCAGCTTCGACAGGCAAGGAGTGTATGGCTACACCTTC.

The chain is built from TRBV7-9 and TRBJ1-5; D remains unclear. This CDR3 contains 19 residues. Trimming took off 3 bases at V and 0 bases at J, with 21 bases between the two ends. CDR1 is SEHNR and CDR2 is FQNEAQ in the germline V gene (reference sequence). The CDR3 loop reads CASSFLWVRPHYSNQPQHF. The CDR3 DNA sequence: TGTGCCAGCAGCTTCCTCTGGGTCCGGCCACATTATAGCAATCAGCCCCAGCATTTT.